This is a list of T cell receptor beta chains from one sample in a study of blood T cell repertoires in COVID-19. The method was immunoSEQ multiplex PCR; TCRdb's version includes in-frame clones alone and lacks a portion of them. The table has under 550,000 clones, approximately 90% seen once; the top ten hold approximately 0.92%. The sequenced sample was peripheral blood. These receptors all stem from a young man with COVID-19, enrolled during active disease. The CDR3 runs from the conserved cysteine through the conserved F or W. The D gene is left open where the match is weak. Rows give clone size only sometimes, using once, few, many, or a class for an expanded clone.

j_call: TRBJ1-1
v_call: TRBV10-3
clone_size: -
d_call: -
cdr3_nt: TGTGCCACCATTGGGGTTGGGAGCACTGAAGCTTTCTTT
cdr3_aa: CATIGVGSTEAFF

j_call: TRBJ1-3
v_call: TRBV5-5
clone_size: -
d_call: -
cdr3_nt: TGTGCCAGCAGCTTGGTCCCCGGCTCTGGAAACACCATATATTTT
cdr3_aa: CASSLVPGSGNTIYF

j_call: TRBJ2-7
v_call: TRBV30
clone_size: -
d_call: -
cdr3_nt: TGTGCCTGGAGTGTACTGTACGAGCAGTACTTC
cdr3_aa: CAWSVLYEQYF

j_call: TRBJ2-1
v_call: TRBV7-2
clone_size: -
d_call: TRBD1
cdr3_nt: TGTGCCAGCAGCTTAGTTTCGCGACAGGGGTACAATGAGCAGTTCTTC
cdr3_aa: CASSLVSRQGYNEQFF

j_call: TRBJ2-2
v_call: TRBV6-5
clone_size: -
d_call: -
cdr3_nt: TGTGCCAGCGTTCAGGGTATCATTCAGAGCGGGGAGCTGTTTTTT
cdr3_aa: CASVQGIIQSGELFF

j_call: TRBJ2-3
v_call: TRBV14
clone_size: -
d_call: TRBD2
cdr3_nt: TGTGCCAGCAGCCCGGGACTAGCGAATACAGATACGCAGTATTTT
cdr3_aa: CASSPGLANTDTQYF

j_call: TRBJ1-1
v_call: TRBV9
clone_size: -
d_call: -
cdr3_nt: TGTGCCAGCAGCGTAGATCGGTCCACTGAAGCTTTCTTT
cdr3_aa: CASSVDRSTEAFF

j_call: TRBJ2-4
v_call: TRBV2
clone_size: few
d_call: TRBD2
cdr3_nt: TGTGCCAGCAGAGCAGGCGGGGGGGCCAAAAACATTCAGTACTTC
cdr3_aa: CASRAGGGAKNIQYF

j_call: TRBJ1-2
v_call: TRBV27
clone_size: few
d_call: TRBD1
cdr3_nt: TGTGCCAGCAGAAGACAGGGGGCAATAGGCTACACCTTC
cdr3_aa: CASRRQGAIGYTF

j_call: TRBJ1-2
v_call: TRBV27
clone_size: few
d_call: TRBD1
cdr3_nt: TGTGCCAGCAGTTTACAAGGGACAGGGAGTGGCTACACCTTC
cdr3_aa: CASSLQGTGSGYTF

j_call: TRBJ1-4
v_call: TRBV5-5
clone_size: -
d_call: -
cdr3_nt: TGTGCCAGCAGCGTAAGGGGTCCGCCTAATGAAAAACTGTTTTTT
cdr3_aa: CASSVRGPPNEKLFF

j_call: TRBJ1-6
v_call: TRBV4-1
clone_size: -
d_call: TRBD1
cdr3_nt: TGCGCCAGCAGCCAAATCGACGGGACAGTAAATTCACCCCTCCACTTT
cdr3_aa: CASSQIDGTVNSPLHF

j_call: TRBJ2-3
v_call: TRBV9
clone_size: -
d_call: -
cdr3_nt: TGTGCCAGCAGCCCCCTCCCCGGCACAGATACGCAGTATTTT
cdr3_aa: CASSPLPGTDTQYF